This T cell receptor beta chain was sequenced during a study of blood T cell repertoires in COVID-19 (dated by TCRdb to the early 2020s). With respect to the entire study: Samples from collaborators originated in the United States, Italy and Spain and spanned both the acute and convalescent phases of COVID-19. The prospective study material was composed of cDNA or gDNA derived from T cells, B-cell-depleted T cells, or PBMCs. Subjects who had been exposed to COVID-19, were actively infected with it, or had recovered from it provided the deeply sampled blood TCRbeta repertoires that made up the dataset. The repertoires were made available in a free public database intended to serve as a resource for research on the immune response to SARS-CoV-2. The samples were drawn from the first 160 participants of the ongoing ImmuneRACE study and from under 1,500 subjects provided by 6 global collaborators. The sample metadata nearly always contained a de-identified subject ID, COVID-19 status, age in years and sex. Where HLA class I and class II types were available, the types were taken from metadata supplied by the sample provider, not from assay-based typing. Paper-wide results and their limitations: Clinical and demographic metadata were provided uncurated, with the amount varying by source and participant.

As to this clone: Its antigen is unknown. No qualities accompany the bases; no much larger clone lies one base away.

Each collaborating institution followed its own protocols to collect whole blood in K2EDTA tubes. For TCRbeta analysis, collaborator samples were shipped as frozen whole blood, as isolated PBMCs, or as DNA extracted from either sample type. Reading the germline V gene gives CDR1 SNHLY and CDR2 FYNNEI. Trimming takes 5 bases off V and 4 bases off J; junction bases not matched to a gene: 3. The CDR3 sequence holds 14 residues, the cysteine and phenylalanine included. Left in the record is the CDR3 DNA by itself, 42 bases read in frame from the first base. TCRbeta CDR3 regions were amplified from genomic DNA using the immunoSEQ Assay, a bias-controlled multiplex PCR. Turning to the authors' computational methods: Nucleated cell counts per sample were estimated from amplification of reference gene primers within the assay. To quantify the absolute abundance of each unique TCRbeta CDR3 rearrangement, sequence reads were collapsed and filtered. For each sample, productive Simpson clonality was calculated as the square root of Simpson's diversity index over productive rearrangements. TCRdb mirrors the immuneACCESS table, restricted to in-frame sequences. Some clones are absent from its copies; in checked studies, under half trace to an unresolved V gene, and the reason for the others is unknown. The D gene and trimming were derived from the DNA, and the V and J assignments and clone size from that table. The sample data list 280,000 or so clones, and over 75% of these were observed just once. About an eighth of the sample is taken by the ten largest.

The TCR sequence derives from a human donor in a cohort sampled during active COVID-19. Recombination joined TRBV2 with TRBJ2-2; 8 bases in the junction line up with TRBD1. The material sequenced was peripheral blood. Here the CDR3 is given as CASSFTGGTGELFF. Read as DNA, the sequence is TGTGCCAGCAGTTTTACAGGGGGCACCGGGGAGCTGTTTTTT.